What follows is one TCR beta chain and its context. The CDR3 runs 16 residues. The germline V gene has CDR1 SGHVS and CDR2 FQNEAQ. The V gene end was trimmed by 3 bases and the J gene end by 5 bases; junction bases not matched to a gene: 8. The data were taken from a study of technical replicates of blood from several donors. Method: immunoSEQ multiplex PCR; TCRdb's copy keeps in-frame clones and lacks some. The sample comprises about 75,000 clones, approximately 96% of which are singletons, and roughly 0.17% rests with the top ten. The chain joins TRBV7-8 to TRBJ2-5, with 11 bases fitting TRBD2. Input material: T cells isolated from PBMCs. This clonotype was obtained from a human donor in good health. In DNA form, the CDR3 reads TGTGCCAGCAGCTTGGATAGCGGGGGGGCTCGGGAGACCCAGTACTTC. This sequence encodes CASSLDSGGARETQYF.